A selection of T cell receptor beta chains follows, all from one sample in a study of CD8 T cells in ankylosing spondylitis. Via MiXCR, TCRdb re-called the 5' RACE reads, giving one row per CDR3 protein. The table lists approximately 540,000 distinct CDR3 sequences, 12% of them singletons. Material for sequencing was blood, either unsorted or a sorted T cell fraction (not recorded which). Receptor source: a male donor with ankylosing spondylitis. Each CDR3 is given with its conserved first and last residue. A D gene is named only where the DNA matches it firmly. Not every row has a clone size; where given, it reads once, few, many or a size class.

abundance | len | d_gene | j_gene | v_gene | CDR3aa
- | 15 | - | TRBJ2-7 | TRBV5-1 | CASSLLGEGSYEQYF
- | 14 | TRBD1 | TRBJ2-5 | TRBV5-1 | CASSSNRGPETQYF
many | 12 | TRBD1 | TRBJ1-1 | TRBV29-1 | CSVEEGATEAFF
- | 13 | - | TRBJ2-3 | TRBV29-1 | CSVDSGSTDTQYF
many | 16 | TRBD2 | TRBJ2-1 | TRBV29-1 | CSVDTSGSSNRREQFF
- | 11 | - | TRBJ2-1 | TRBV6-5 | CASSYNGREFF
- | 14 | - | TRBJ2-3 | TRBV20-1 | CSARLGGETDTQYF
few | 14 | TRBD2 | TRBJ2-1 | TRBV28 | CASSFPLAGNEQFF
- | 14 | TRBD2 | TRBJ2-7 | TRBV9 | CASSGGLAMGEQYF
few | 16 | - | TRBJ1-1 | TRBV6-5 | CASSYRLTGTNTEAFF
few | 16 | TRBD1 | TRBJ2-2 | TRBV20-1 | CSARPWTGENTGELFF
few | 14 | TRBD1 | TRBJ1-1 | TRBV6-2/TRBV6-3 | CASSDRGGDTEAFF
- | 13 | - | TRBJ1-2 | TRBV3-1 | CASSQGHVYGYTF
- | 16 | - | TRBJ2-5 | TRBV7-9 | CASSLRGPTGKETQYF
- | 13 | - | TRBJ1-1 | TRBV5-1 | CASQTGSNTEAFF
- | 14 | - | TRBJ1-2 | TRBV20-1 | CSARDPGALYGYTF
- | 20 | TRBD2 | TRBJ2-5 | TRBV3-1 | CASCQVMGPGTKETKETQYF
- | 14 | - | TRBJ1-2 | TRBV20-1 | CSARDPREGAGYTF
many | 15 | TRBD2 | TRBJ2-7 | TRBV3-1 | CASSPGLAGSYEQYF
few | 16 | - | TRBJ1-2 | TRBV3-1 | CASSQDLGRPGYGYTF
many | 13 | - | TRBJ1-5 | TRBV12-3/TRBV12-4 | CASSSGLRQPQHF
many | 14 | TRBD2 | TRBJ2-1 | TRBV20-1 | CSAPLAGGRNEQFF
- | 14 | - | TRBJ2-7 | TRBV13 | CASSPGESLYEQYF
- | 18 | TRBD2 | TRBJ2-3 | TRBV4-2 | CASSQVGASGSAADTQYF
few | 16 | TRBD1 | TRBJ2-3 | TRBV9 | CASSVIGDRGSDTQYF
many | 13 | - | TRBJ2-5 | TRBV7-2 | CASSFRSHETQYF
few | 15 | - | TRBJ1-5 | TRBV7-2 | CASSLAEGGNQPQHF
many | 14 | - | TRBJ1-1 | TRBV27 | CASSLLGVETEAFF
- | 17 | - | TRBJ2-2 | TRBV24-1 | CATSDYGQRVGTGELFF
- | 15 | - | TRBJ2-6 | TRBV7-6 | CASSPVAYGANVLTF
few | 14 | TRBD2 | TRBJ2-1 | TRBV2 | CASTRLAAYNEQFF
- | 16 | TRBD1 | TRBJ2-2 | TRBV9 | CASSVVTGGATGELFF
many | 15 | - | TRBJ1-4 | TRBV5-1 | CASSPEGATNEKLFF
few | 14 | TRBD2 | TRBJ2-3 | TRBV20-1 | CSAGAGGVADTQYF
few | 17 | - | TRBJ2-1 | TRBV20-1 | CSARDVSSAPLRKEQFF
few | 15 | - | TRBJ2-6 | TRBV3-1 | CASSRDISGANVLTF
- | 14 | TRBD1 | TRBJ2-3 | TRBV20-1 | CSARVGQGTNTQYF
- | 13 | - | TRBJ2-1 | TRBV5-1 | CASSLAAGNEQFF
few | 14 | TRBD1 | TRBJ1-4 | TRBV6-1 | CASTLQGNNEKLFF
- | 15 | TRBD1 | TRBJ1-6 | TRBV5-1 | CASSLAGGYNSPLHF
few | 13 | - | TRBJ1-1 | TRBV5-1 | CASLGDWATEAFF
- | 14 | TRBD1 | TRBJ1-2 | TRBV4-1 | CASSRTGANGGYTF
- | 13 | - | TRBJ1-1 | TRBV6-6 | CASTQTGLSEAFF
few | 15 | TRBD1 | TRBJ2-3 | TRBV24-1 | CATSDFQGGPDTQYF
many | 18 | TRBD2 | TRBJ2-3 | TRBV3-1 | CASSQYGTSGSFTDTQYF
few | 15 | TRBD1 | TRBJ2-2 | TRBV7-8 | CASSTRTGRTGELFF
few | 15 | - | TRBJ2-3 | TRBV5-6 | CASRTSGKGTDTQYF
- | 14 | - | TRBJ1-2 | TRBV12-3/TRBV12-4 | CASSFTGRAKGYTF
few | 14 | TRBD1 | TRBJ2-5 | TRBV12-3/TRBV12-4 | CASSRQGAGETQYF
many | 16 | - | TRBJ2-7 | TRBV7-9 | CASSLGNSGETYEQYF
few | 16 | - | TRBJ2-2 | TRBV4-2 | CASSQGSGNPGGELFF
many | 17 | TRBD1 | TRBJ1-5 | TRBV12-3/TRBV12-4 | CASSSFAGQGDNQPQHF
many | 15 | - | TRBJ2-7 | TRBV3-1 | CASSQDGGHAYEQYF
few | 15 | - | TRBJ2-1 | TRBV20-1 | CSATPRRISYNEQFF
few | 16 | TRBD1 | TRBJ2-7 | TRBV6-5 | CASSYTRGDRGGEQYF
few | 15 | TRBD2 | TRBJ2-5 | TRBV20-1 | CSAGAAGDLWETQYF
few | 16 | - | TRBJ2-1 | TRBV5-1 | CASSLAKQGNYNEQFF